This TCR beta chain was identified in a study of identical twins. Each CDR3 protein is one row after TCRdb ran MiXCR on the 5' RACE reads. The table lists 450,000 or so distinct CDR3 sequences, 24% of them singletons. The junction had 2 bases not matched to a gene; V was cut back by 1 base and J by 10 bases. This CDR3 region has 12 residues. The germline V gene encodes CDR1 LGHDT and CDR2 YNNKEL (reference sequence). These data are also associated with another study on T cells expressing NK-cell markers.

J is TRBJ2-3 and V is TRBV3-1, with 7 bases lining up with TRBD2. Sequencing was done on a sample of CD4+ T cells sorted from blood. This receptor was identified in a woman aged 18-35 years in good health. In DNA form, the CDR3 reads TGTGCCAGCAGCCAAGGGGGAGGGCCGCAGTATTTT. It translates to CASSQGGGPQYF.